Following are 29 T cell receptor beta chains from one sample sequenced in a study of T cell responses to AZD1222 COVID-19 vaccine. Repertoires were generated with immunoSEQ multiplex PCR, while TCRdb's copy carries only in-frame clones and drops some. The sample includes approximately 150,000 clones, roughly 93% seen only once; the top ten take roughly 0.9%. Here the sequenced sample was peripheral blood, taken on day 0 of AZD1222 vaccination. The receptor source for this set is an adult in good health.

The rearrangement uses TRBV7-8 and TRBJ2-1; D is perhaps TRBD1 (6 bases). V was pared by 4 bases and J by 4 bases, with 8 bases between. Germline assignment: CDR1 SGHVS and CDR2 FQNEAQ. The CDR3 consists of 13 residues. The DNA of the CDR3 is TGTGCCAGCAGCTGGGACATATACAATGAGCAGTTCTTC. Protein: CASSWDIYNEQFF.

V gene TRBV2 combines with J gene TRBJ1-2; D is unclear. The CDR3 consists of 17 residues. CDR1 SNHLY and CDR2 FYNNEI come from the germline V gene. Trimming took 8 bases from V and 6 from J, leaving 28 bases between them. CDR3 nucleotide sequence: TGTGCCAGCCCGGTCGCACGGACCGGACGGTTGAAGGATGGCTACACCTTC. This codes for CASPVARTGRLKDGYTF.

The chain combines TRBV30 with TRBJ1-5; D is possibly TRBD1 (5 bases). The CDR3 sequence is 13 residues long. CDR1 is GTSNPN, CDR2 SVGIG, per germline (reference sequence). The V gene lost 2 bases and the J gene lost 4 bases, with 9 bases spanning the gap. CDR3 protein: CAWSPRDNQPQHF. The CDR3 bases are TGTGCCTGGAGTCCCAGGGATAATCAGCCCCAGCATTTT. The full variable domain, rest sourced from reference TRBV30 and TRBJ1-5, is SQTIHQWPATLVQPVGSPLSLECTVEGTSNPNLYWYRQAAGRGLQLLFYSVGIGQISSEVPQNLSASRPQDRQFILSSKKLLLSDSGFYLCAWSPRDNQPQHFGDGTRLSIL.

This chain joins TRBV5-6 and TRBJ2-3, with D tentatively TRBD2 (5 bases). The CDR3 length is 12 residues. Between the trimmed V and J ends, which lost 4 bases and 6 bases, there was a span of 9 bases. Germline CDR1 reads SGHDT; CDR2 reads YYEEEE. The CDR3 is CASSIATDTQYF. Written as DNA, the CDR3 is TGTGCCAGCAGCATAGCGACGGATACGCAGTATTTT. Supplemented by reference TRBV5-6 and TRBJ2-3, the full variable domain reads DAGVTQSPTHLIKTRGQQVTLRCSPKSGHDTVSWYQQALGQGPQFIFQYYEEEERQRGNFPDRFSGHQFPNYSSELNVNALLLGDSALYLCASSIATDTQYFGPGTRLTVL.

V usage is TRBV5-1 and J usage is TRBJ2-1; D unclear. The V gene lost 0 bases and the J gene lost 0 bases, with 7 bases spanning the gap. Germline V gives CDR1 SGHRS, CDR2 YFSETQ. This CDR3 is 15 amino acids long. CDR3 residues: CASSLAFNSYNEQFF. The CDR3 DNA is TGCGCCAGCAGCTTGGCCTTCAACTCCTACAATGAGCAGTTCTTC.

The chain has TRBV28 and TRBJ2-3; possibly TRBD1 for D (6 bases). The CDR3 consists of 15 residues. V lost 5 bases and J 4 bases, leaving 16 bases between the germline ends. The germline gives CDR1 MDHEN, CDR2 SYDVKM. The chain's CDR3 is CASSHEGVPSDTQYF. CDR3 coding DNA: TGTGCCAGCAGTCACGAGGGGGTACCTTCAGATACGCAGTATTTT.

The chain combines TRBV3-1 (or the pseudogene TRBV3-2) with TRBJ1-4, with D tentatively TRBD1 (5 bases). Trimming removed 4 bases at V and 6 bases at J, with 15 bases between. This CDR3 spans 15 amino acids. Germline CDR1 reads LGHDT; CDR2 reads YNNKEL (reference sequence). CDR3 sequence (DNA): TGTGCCAGCAGCCCTCTGCAAGGGGCGTATGAAAAACTGTTTTTT. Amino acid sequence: CASSPLQGAYEKLFF.

The CDR3 DNA is TGTGCCAGCAGTTTAGGACATACCTACGAGCAGTACTTC. Translating it yields CASSLGHTYEQYF. This chain links TRBV12-3 or TRBV12-4 with TRBJ2-7, with D unresolved. Trimming removed 1 base from V and 2 bases from J, with 6 bases in between. The CDR3 has 13 amino acids.

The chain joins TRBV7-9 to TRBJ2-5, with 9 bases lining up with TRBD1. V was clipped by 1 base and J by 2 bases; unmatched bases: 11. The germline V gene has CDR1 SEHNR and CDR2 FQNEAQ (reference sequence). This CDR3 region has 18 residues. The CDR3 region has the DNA TGTGCCAGCAGCTTAGTACACTACCGGGACAGGGTACAAGAGACCCAGTACTTC. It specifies CASSLVHYRDRVQETQYF.

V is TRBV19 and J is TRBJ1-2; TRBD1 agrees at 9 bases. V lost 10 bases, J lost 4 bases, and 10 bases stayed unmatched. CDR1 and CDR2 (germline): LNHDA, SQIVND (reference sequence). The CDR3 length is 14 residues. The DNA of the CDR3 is TGTGCCACCCGTCACGGGACAGGGATCTATGGCTACACCTTC. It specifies CATRHGTGIYGYTF.

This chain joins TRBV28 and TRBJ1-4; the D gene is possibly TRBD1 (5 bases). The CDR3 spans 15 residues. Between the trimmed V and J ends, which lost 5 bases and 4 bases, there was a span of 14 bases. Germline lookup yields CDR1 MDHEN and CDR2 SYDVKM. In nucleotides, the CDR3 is TGTGCCAGCAGTCCAGTGAGGGACGTTAATGAAAAACTGTTTTTT. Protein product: CASSPVRDVNEKLFF.

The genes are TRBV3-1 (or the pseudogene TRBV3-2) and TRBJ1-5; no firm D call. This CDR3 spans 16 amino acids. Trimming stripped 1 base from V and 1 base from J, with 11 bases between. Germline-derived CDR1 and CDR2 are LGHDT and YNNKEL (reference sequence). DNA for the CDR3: TGTGCCAGCAGCCAAGGATTCAGAGAGAGCAATCAGCCCCAGCATTTT. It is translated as CASSQGFRESNQPQHF.

The CDR3 is CASSRTRLAYEQYF. Written as DNA, the CDR3 is TGTGCCAGCAGCCGAACTCGACTAGCCTACGAGCAGTACTTC. The V gene is TRBV5-8, the J gene TRBJ2-7, with a weak D call TRBD2 (6 bases). V was pared by 4 bases and J by 2 bases, with 13 bases between. The CDR3 is 14 amino acids. Germline V gene data show CDR1 as SGHTS and CDR2 as YDEGEE. Full variable domain (outside the CDR3, taken from reference TRBV5-8 and TRBJ2-7): EAGVTQSPTHLIKTRGQQATLRCSPISGHTSVYWYQQALGLGLQFLLWYDEGEERNRGNFPPRFSGRQFPNYSSELNVNALELEDSALYLCASSRTRLAYEQYFGPGTRLTVT.

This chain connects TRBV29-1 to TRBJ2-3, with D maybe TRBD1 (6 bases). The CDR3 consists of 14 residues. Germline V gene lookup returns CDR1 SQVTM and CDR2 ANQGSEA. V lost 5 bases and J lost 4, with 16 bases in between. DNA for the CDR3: TGCAGCGTTCTTCGGCCAGGGGTCTCAGATACGCAGTATTTT. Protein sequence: CSVLRPGVSDTQYF.

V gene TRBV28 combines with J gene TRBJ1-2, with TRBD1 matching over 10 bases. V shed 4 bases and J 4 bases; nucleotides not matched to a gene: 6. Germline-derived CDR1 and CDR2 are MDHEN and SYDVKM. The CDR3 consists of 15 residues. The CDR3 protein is CASSSQTGGSYGYTF. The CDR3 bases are TGTGCCAGCAGTTCCCAGACAGGGGGCAGCTATGGCTACACCTTC.

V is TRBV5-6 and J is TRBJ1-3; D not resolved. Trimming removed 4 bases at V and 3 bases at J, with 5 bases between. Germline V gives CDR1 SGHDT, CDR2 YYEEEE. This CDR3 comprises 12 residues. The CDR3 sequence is CASSAGGNTIYF. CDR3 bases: TGTGCCAGCAGCGCGGGTGGAAACACCATATATTTT.

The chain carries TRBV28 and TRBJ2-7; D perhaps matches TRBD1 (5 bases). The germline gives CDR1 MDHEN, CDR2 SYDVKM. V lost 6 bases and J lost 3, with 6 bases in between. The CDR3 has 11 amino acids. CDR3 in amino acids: CASSTGYEQYF. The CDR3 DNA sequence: TGTGCCAGCAGCACAGGCTACGAGCAGTACTTC.

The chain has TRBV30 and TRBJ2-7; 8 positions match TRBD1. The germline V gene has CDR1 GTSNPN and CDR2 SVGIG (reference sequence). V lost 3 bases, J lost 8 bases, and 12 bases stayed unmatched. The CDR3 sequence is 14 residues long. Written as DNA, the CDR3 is TGTGCCTGGAGAGAGATCGGACAGGGATTCAAGCAGTACTTC. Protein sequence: CAWREIGQGFKQYF.

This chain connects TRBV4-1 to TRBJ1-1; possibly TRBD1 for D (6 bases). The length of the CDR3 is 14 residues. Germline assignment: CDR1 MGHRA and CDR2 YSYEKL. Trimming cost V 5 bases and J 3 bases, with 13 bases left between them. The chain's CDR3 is CASSVLPGDTEAFF. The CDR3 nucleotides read TGCGCCAGCAGCGTTTTACCAGGGGACACTGAAGCTTTCTTT.

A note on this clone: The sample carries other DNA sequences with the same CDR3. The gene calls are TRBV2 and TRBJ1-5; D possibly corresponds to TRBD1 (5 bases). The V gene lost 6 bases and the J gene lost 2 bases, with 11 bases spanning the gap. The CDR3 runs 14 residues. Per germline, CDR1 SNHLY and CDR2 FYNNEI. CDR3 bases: TGTGCCAGCAGAACAGGTAACGGCAATCAGCCCCAGCATTTT. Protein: CASRTGNGNQPQHF.

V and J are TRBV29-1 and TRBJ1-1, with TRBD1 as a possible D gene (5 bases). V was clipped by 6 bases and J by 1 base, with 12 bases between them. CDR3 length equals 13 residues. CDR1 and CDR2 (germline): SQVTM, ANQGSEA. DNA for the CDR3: TGCAGCGTGAGGGGCCAGCCGAACACTGAAGCTTTCTTT. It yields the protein CSVRGQPNTEAFF.

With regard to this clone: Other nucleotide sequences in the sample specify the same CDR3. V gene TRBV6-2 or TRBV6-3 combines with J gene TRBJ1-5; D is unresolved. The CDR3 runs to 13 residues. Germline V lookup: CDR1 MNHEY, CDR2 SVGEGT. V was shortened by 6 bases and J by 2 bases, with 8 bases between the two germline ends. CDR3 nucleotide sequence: TGTGCCAGCAGCCGCCAGGGCAATCAGCCCCAGCATTTT. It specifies CASSRQGNQPQHF.

The CDR3, as DNA: TGTGCCAGTCGGAGGAGCTCGGGGGCCCAGAACACTGAAGCTTTCTTT. Its translation is CASRRSSGAQNTEAFF. V gene TRBV18 combines with J gene TRBJ1-1; TRBD1 might be the D (6 bases). V shed 9 bases and J shed 1 base, with 21 bases lying between them. There are 16 residues in the CDR3. Germline-derived CDR1 and CDR2 are KGHSH and LQKENI.

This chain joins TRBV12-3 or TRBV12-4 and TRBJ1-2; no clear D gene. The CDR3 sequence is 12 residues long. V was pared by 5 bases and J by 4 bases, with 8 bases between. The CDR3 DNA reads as TGTGCCAGCAGTAATATGGCCTATGGCTACACCTTC. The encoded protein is CASSNMAYGYTF.

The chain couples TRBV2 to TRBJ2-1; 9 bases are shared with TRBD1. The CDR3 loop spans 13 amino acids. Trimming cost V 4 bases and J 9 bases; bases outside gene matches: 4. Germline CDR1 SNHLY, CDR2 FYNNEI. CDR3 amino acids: CASSAGQGGEQFF. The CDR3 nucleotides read TGTGCCAGCAGTGCGGGACAGGGAGGTGAGCAGTTCTTC.

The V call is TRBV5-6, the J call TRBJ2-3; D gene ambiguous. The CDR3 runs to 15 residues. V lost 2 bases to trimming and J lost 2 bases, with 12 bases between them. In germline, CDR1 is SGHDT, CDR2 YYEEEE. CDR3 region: CASSLHFVVTDTQYF. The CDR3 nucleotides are TGTGCCAGCAGCTTACACTTTGTGGTCACAGATACGCAGTATTTT.

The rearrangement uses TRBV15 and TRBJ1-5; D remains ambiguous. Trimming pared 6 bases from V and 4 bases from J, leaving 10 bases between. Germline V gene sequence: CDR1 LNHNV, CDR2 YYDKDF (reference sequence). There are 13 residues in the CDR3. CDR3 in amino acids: CATSMTRNQPQHF. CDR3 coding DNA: TGTGCCACCAGTATGACAAGGAATCAGCCCCAGCATTTT.

CDR3 region: CASSYETVYGYTF. DNA of the CDR3: TGTGCCAGCAGTTACGAGACCGTTTATGGCTACACCTTC. The chain carries TRBV6-2 or TRBV6-3 and TRBJ1-2; D gene unclear. CDR3 size: 13 residues. The V gene's germline CDR1 is MNHEY and CDR2 SVGEGT. Trimming shortened V by 2 bases and J by 5 bases, and 9 bases separated the two germline ends.

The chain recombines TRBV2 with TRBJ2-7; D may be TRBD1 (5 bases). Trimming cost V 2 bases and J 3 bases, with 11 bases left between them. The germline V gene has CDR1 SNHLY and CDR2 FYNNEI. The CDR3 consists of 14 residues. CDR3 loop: CASSEKGALYEQYF. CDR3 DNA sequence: TGTGCCAGCAGTGAAAAAGGGGCTCTCTACGAGCAGTACTTC.